This TCR beta chain came from a study of T-cell reconstitution after alpha-beta-depleted transplantation in children. Study-level findings and limits: Roughly two months post-transplant, alpha-beta T cells reportedly originated from several hundred graft clones that had expanded. T-cell numbers and diversity, one year after transplant, stemmed largely from T cells that were newly produced.

With 3 bases removed from V and 4 bases from J, the gap between germline ends came to 13 bases. This CDR3 is 15 amino acids long. CDR1 LGHDT and CDR2 YNNKEL come from the germline V gene (reference sequence). Unique molecular identifiers were used to barcode this TCRbeta library. TCRdb reanalysed the PCR reads using MiXCR and keeps one entry per CDR3 protein. The sample holds approximately 1,000,000 distinct CDR3 sequences, about 29% seen once. As to this clonotype: No antigen is known for it.

The TCR sequence derives from a boy less than two years old who had a stem cell transplant for SCID, so the T cells may come from the graft donor. Here the sequenced sample was PBMCs, mostly from graft donor cells, taken 360 days after TCRalphabeta/CD19-depleted stem cell transplant. The chain couples TRBV3-1 to TRBJ1-5, with D maybe TRBD1 (5 bases). CDR3 sequence (DNA): TGTGCCAGCAGCCACTCTAACAGGATGAATCAGCCCCAGCATTTT. Protein: CASSHSNRMNQPQHF.